This TCR beta chain was captured in a study of T cell responses to AZD1222 COVID-19 vaccine. Notes on this clone: Its specificity is not known.

CDR3 length: 14 residues. CDR1 and CDR2 from the germline V gene are SNHLY and FYNNEI. V was trimmed by 7 bases and J by 7 bases, leaving 16 bases between them. Study-level points and caveats: Only after the peak T cell response were repertoires sampled.

The data were produced by immunoSEQ multiplex PCR, yet TCRdb's version contains in-frame clones alone and is incomplete. The table lists about 170,000 clones, roughly 89% of them singletons, with roughly 1.1% in the top ten. This TCR was recovered from an adult who received the AZD1222 COVID-19 vaccine. Sample: peripheral blood, taken 28 days after the second AZD1222 dose. This chain joins TRBV2 and TRBJ1-4; no definite D call. The CDR3 spells CASIIGRYSEKLFF. CDR3 nucleotides: TGTGCCAGCATAATTGGGCGGTACTCTGAAAAACTGTTTTTT.